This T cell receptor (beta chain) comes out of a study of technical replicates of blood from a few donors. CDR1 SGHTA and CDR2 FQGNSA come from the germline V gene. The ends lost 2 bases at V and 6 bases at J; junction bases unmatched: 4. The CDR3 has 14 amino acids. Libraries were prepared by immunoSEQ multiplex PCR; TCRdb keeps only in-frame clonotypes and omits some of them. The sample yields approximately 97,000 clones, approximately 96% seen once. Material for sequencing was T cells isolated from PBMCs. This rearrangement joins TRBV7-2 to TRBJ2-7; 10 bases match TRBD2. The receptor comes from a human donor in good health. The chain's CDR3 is CASSLLAGDSEQYF. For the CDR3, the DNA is TGTGCCAGCAGCTTACTAGCGGGAGATTCCGAGCAGTACTTC. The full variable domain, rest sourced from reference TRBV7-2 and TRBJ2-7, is GAGVSQSPSNKVTEKGKDVELRCDPISGHTALYWYRQSLGQGLEFLIYFQGNSAPDKSGLPSDRFSAERTGGSVSTLTIQRTQQEDSAVYLCASSLLAGDSEQYFGPGTRLTVT.